The 15 T cell receptor beta chains below were found in one sample sequenced in a study of OX40 agonist ivuxolimab in advanced cancers. Measured with immunoSEQ multiplex PCR; TCRdb has only the in-frame clones, and not every one. Of about 61,000 clones in the sample, around nine tenths were seen once. Sequenced material: CD4+ or CD8+ T cells sorted from blood, taken in a trial of the OX40 agonist ivuxolimab. The receptors come from an adult with an advanced solid tumor such as melanoma, head and neck, liver or kidney cancer.

This rearrangement joins TRBV5-1 to TRBJ1-1; D might be TRBD1 (6 bases). The CDR3 extends over 14 amino acids. V dropped 4 bases and J dropped 2 bases, with 12 bases sitting between them. Germline loops: CDR1 SGHRS, CDR2 YFSETQ. The CDR3 sequence: CASSELQGNTEAFF. The CDR3 DNA reads as TGCGCCAGCAGCGAACTACAGGGAAACACTGAAGCTTTCTTT.

This chain uses TRBV5-6 with TRBJ2-7, with a weak D call TRBD1 (5 bases). Trimming pared 1 base from V and 0 bases from J, leaving 8 bases between. Germline assignment: CDR1 SGHDT and CDR2 YYEEEE. The CDR3 consists of 14 residues. The CDR3 loop reads CASSLLGASYEQYF. The CDR3 bases are TGTGCCAGCAGCTTGTTAGGGGCCTCCTACGAGCAGTACTTC.

Only a few counts were recorded for this clone. Here the CDR3 reads CASIGSSYNSPLHF. The CDR3 DNA reads as TGTGCCAGTATAGGGAGCTCCTATAATTCACCCCTCCACTTT. The V and J genes are TRBV19 and TRBJ1-6; D is unresolved. Trimming cost V 7 bases and J 0 bases, with 7 bases left between them. Germline-derived CDR1 and CDR2 are LNHDA and SQIVND (reference sequence). This CDR3 is 14 amino acids long.

This chain joins TRBV11-2 and TRBJ2-5; 8 bases are shared with TRBD2. Germline CDR1 and CDR2: SGHAT and FQNNGV. The CDR3 is made up of 16 amino acids. The junction had 6 bases not matched to a gene; V was cut back by 1 base and J by 2 bases. The CDR3 protein is CASSLGPAGGQETQYF. The CDR3 DNA reads TGTGCCAGCAGCTTAGGTCCCGCGGGGGGACAAGAGACCCAGTACTTC. Variable domain in full (rest from reference TRBV11-2 and TRBJ2-5): EAGVAQSPRYKIIEKRQSVAFWCNPISGHATLYWYQQILGQGPKLLIQFQNNGVVDDSQLPKDRFSAERLKGVDSTLKIQPAKLEDSAVYLCASSLGPAGGQETQYFGPGTRLLVL.

The rearrangement joins TRBV12-2 to TRBJ2-3. TRBV12-2 is a known pseudogene. This CDR3 has 18 residues. The DNA for the CDR3 is TGTGCAAGTCGCTTATGTAATCCCGCGCAGTTACCCACAGATACGCAGTATTTT. As protein: CASRLCNPAQLPTDTQYF.

The V gene is TRBV12-5, the J gene TRBJ2-3; 7 bases are a match to TRBD1. The ends lost 6 bases at V and 1 base at J; junction bases unmatched: 4. The germline V gene has CDR1 LGHNT and CDR2 FRNRAP. The CDR3 loop spans 14 amino acids. The CDR3: CASGRDSRTDTQYF. The CDR3 coding sequence is TGTGCTAGTGGCCGGGACAGCCGCACAGATACGCAGTATTTT.

CDR3 residues: CASNQGGATGELFF. The DNA of the CDR3 is TGTGCCAGCAACCAGGGGGGCGCGACCGGGGAGCTGTTTTTT. V and J are TRBV9 and TRBJ2-2, with D tentatively TRBD1 (7 bases). V was trimmed by 6 bases and J by 5 bases, leaving 14 bases between them. From germline, CDR1 is SGDLS and CDR2 YYNGEE. This CDR3 comprises 14 residues.

The chain is built from TRBV9 and TRBJ2-1, with 13 nucleotides matching TRBD2. In germline, CDR1 is SGDLS, CDR2 YYNGEE. The ends lost 3 bases at V and 4 bases at J; junction bases unmatched: 4. The CDR3 length is 16 residues. The CDR3 region is CASSARLAGGYNEQFF. The CDR3 DNA follows: TGTGCCAGCAGCGCAAGACTAGCGGGGGGTTACAATGAGCAGTTCTTC.

The rearrangement joins TRBV27 to TRBJ1-5; D may be TRBD1 (6 bases). With 5 bases removed from V and 7 bases from J, the gap between germline ends came to 15 bases. The length of the CDR3 is 14 residues. CDR1 and CDR2 (germline): MNHEY, SMNVEV (reference sequence). CDR3 sequence reads: CASSRGGAYQPQHF. The CDR3 DNA reads TGTGCCAGCAGTAGGGGGGGGGCATACCAGCCCCAGCATTTT.

This clone was detected once. The chain uses TRBV12-5 and TRBJ2-1; tentative D call: TRBD2 (6 bases). The germline V and J ends were trimmed by 6 bases and 4 bases, with 19 bases remaining between them. Germline V gene data show CDR1 as LGHNT and CDR2 as FRNRAP. The CDR3 is 16 amino acids. For the CDR3, the DNA is TGTGCTAGTGGCTCCTCCTCGGGGGTCGGATACAATGAGCAGTTCTTC. It encodes CASGSSSGVGYNEQFF.

This chain links TRBV27 with TRBJ2-5, with 7 bases that match TRBD1. This CDR3 comprises 15 residues. V lost 5 bases and J lost 4; bases outside the gene matches: 10. The germline gives CDR1 MNHEY, CDR2 SMNVEV (reference sequence). CDR3 nucleotides: TGTGCCAGCAGTCCCGACAGGGCGTGGGGAGAGACCCAGTACTTC. This sequence encodes CASSPDRAWGETQYF.

This chain joins TRBV29-1 and TRBJ1-1, with D tentatively TRBD1 (6 bases). Germline-derived CDR1 and CDR2 are SQVTM and ANQGSEA. The germline V and J ends were trimmed by 6 bases and 4 bases, with 21 bases remaining between them. The CDR3 length is 15 residues. CDR3 bases: TGCAGCGTCCAACGGGGGGGCAGGGGCCTCACTGAAGCTTTCTTT. It encodes CSVQRGGRGLTEAFF.

This sequence joins TRBV27 and TRBJ1-2; D not certain. Germline CDR1 MNHEY, CDR2 SMNVEV (reference sequence). The CDR3 is made up of 15 amino acids. Trimming took 6 bases from V and 1 from J, leaving 15 bases between them. DNA of the CDR3: TGTGCCAGCAGGGACTCTTCGACAATTAACTATGGCTACACCTTC. This codes for CASRDSSTINYGYTF.

This sequence joins TRBV10-3 and TRBJ1-3, with 8 positions matching TRBD1. CDR1 is ENHRY, CDR2 SYGVKD, per germline. The CDR3 covers 15 residues. V trimming: 3 bases; J trimming: 0 bases; junction bases outside the gene matches: 1. CDR3 nucleotide sequence: TGTGCCATCAGTGATACAGGGGGCTCTGGAAACACCATATATTTT. As protein: CAISDTGGSGNTIYF.

V gene TRBV7-3 combines with J gene TRBJ1-1, with unresolved D. The CDR3 is 14 amino acids. Per the germline V gene, CDR1 is SGHTA and CDR2 is FQGTGA. V lost 5 bases to trimming and J lost 0 bases, with 10 bases between them. The CDR3 region is CASSPGSMNTEAFF. The CDR3, as DNA: TGTGCCAGCAGCCCCGGTAGTATGAACACTGAAGCTTTCTTT.